What follows are 27 T cell receptor beta chains derived from one specimen sequenced in a study of regulatory T cells in long-lasting Graves disease. Arm-PCR of CDR3 regions and iRepertoire HTBI primers were used to build TCR beta libraries. TCRdb independently ran MiXCR on the multiplex PCR reads; one entry per CDR3 protein. Among about 290,000 distinct CDR3 sequences listed, roughly a fifth were seen once. Time point of the sample: persistent/refractory GD, antithyroid drugs over 5 years with positive TRAb. From PBMCs, RNA was extracted and then used to make the TCR library. The sequences come from peripheral blood mononuclear cells (PBMCs), collected when the disease was refractory, from a patient treated with antithyroid drugs. Every receptor here comes from a female donor with Graves disease.

This clonotype showed up just a few times. The chain recombines TRBV11-2 with TRBJ2-7; 7 bases match TRBD1. The CDR3 consists of 19 residues. CDR1 is SGHAT, CDR2 FQNNGV, per germline. Trimming cost V 5 bases and J 6 bases; bases outside gene matches: 25. CDR3 protein: CASSTPSEVSGRGFLEQYF. In nucleotides, the CDR3 is TGTGCCAGCAGCACCCCCTCGGAGGTCTCCGGCAGGGGGTTTCTCGAGCAGTACTTC.

This clonotype was seen more than once but under ten times. J is TRBJ1-1 and V is TRBV7-9, with D perhaps TRBD1 (6 bases). The germline V gene encodes CDR1 SEHNR and CDR2 FQNEAQ (reference sequence). The CDR3 consists of 15 residues. With 5 bases removed from V and 0 bases from J, the gap between germline ends came to 13 bases. CDR3 sequence (DNA): TGTGCCAGCAGCCTCATACAGGGCGTGAACACTGAAGCTTTCTTT. Translated, it gives CASSLIQGVNTEAFF.

This clonotype was observed at least ten times. The CDR3 region is CASSEAVANYGYTF. CDR3 coding DNA: TGTGCCAGCAGTGAGGCAGTAGCTAACTATGGCTACACCTTC. The chain uses TRBV6-1 and TRBJ1-2; unclear D gene. V lost 3 bases, J lost 0 bases, and 8 bases lay in between. The CDR3 spans 14 residues. From germline, CDR1 is MNHNS and CDR2 SASEGT.

This clonotype was observed at least ten times. The rearrangement joins TRBV28 to TRBJ2-5; 7 nucleotides agree with TRBD2. The CDR3 has 16 amino acids. The germline gives CDR1 MDHEN, CDR2 SYDVKM. With V trimmed by 2 bases and J by 1 base, 7 bases remained unmatched. This CDR3 reads CASSLGGEGSQETQYF. CDR3 DNA sequence: TGTGCCAGCAGTTTAGGGGGGGAGGGGTCCCAAGAGACCCAGTACTTC.

V gene TRBV10-3 combines with J gene TRBJ2-7, with 7 positions matching TRBD2. The ends lost 10 bases at V and 2 bases at J; junction bases unmatched: 5. The CDR3 extends over 12 amino acids. The germline V gene has CDR1 ENHRY and CDR2 SYGVKD. CDR3 sequence reads: CATKGLTYEQYF. The CDR3 nucleotides read TGTGCCACCAAGGGACTAACCTACGAGCAGTACTTC.

This clonotype was counted only a few times. The chain links TRBV18 to TRBJ2-5; no clear D gene. V gave up 3 bases and J gave up 5 bases, with 22 bases separating them. The CDR3 contains 17 residues. The germline V gene has CDR1 KGHSH and CDR2 LQKENI. Written as DNA, the CDR3 is TGTGCCAGCTCACCCCCCGGCAGATTTGGAGATCTGGAGACCCAGTACTTC. Translation: CASSPPGRFGDLETQYF.

The CDR3: CASKPFYNEQFF. The CDR3 nucleotides read TGTGCCAGCAAACCGTTCTACAATGAGCAGTTCTTC. The V gene is TRBV28, the J gene TRBJ2-1, with D unclear. Germline V CDR1 and CDR2: MDHEN, SYDVKM. V shed 7 bases and J shed 3 bases, with 7 bases lying between them. There are 12 residues in the CDR3.

This rearrangement joins TRBV18 to TRBJ2-2, with a possible D match to TRBD2 (5 bases). The CDR3 length is 13 residues. Germline lookup yields CDR1 KGHSH and CDR2 LQKENI. V lost 3 bases to trimming and J lost 9 bases, with 11 bases between them. CDR3 sequence (DNA): TGTGCCAGCTCACCCACCGGGGATAGGGAGCTGTTTTTT. This translates into CASSPTGDRELFF.

This clonotype was recorded at least ten times. The chain uses TRBV28 and TRBJ1-1; D ambiguous. The germline CDR1 and CDR2 sequences are MDHEN and SYDVKM. This CDR3 contains 14 residues. Trimming left V 5 bases short and J 5 bases short, with 15 bases between. The CDR3 sequence is CASSTWTAATEAFF. The CDR3 bases are TGTGCCAGCAGTACTTGGACTGCCGCGACTGAAGCTTTCTTT.

The rearrangement uses TRBV6-2 or TRBV6-3 and TRBJ2-1; 11 bases match TRBD2. The CDR3 loop spans 17 amino acids. J gave up 0 bases and V 6 bases, and 7 bases lay outside the gene matches. CDR1 is MNHEY and CDR2 is SVGEGT in the germline V gene. The CDR3 DNA reads TGTGCCAGCAGGGCCGGGACTAGCGGTCCCTCCTACAATGAGCAGTTCTTC. Amino acid sequence: CASRAGTSGPSYNEQFF.

This clonotype was recorded many times. V is TRBV6-5 and J is TRBJ1-4; no reliable D call. Germline V gives CDR1 MNHEY, CDR2 SVGAGI. Trimming shortened V by 0 bases and J by 4 bases, and 9 bases separated the two germline ends. The CDR3 length is 15 residues. CDR3 bases: TGTGCCAGCAGTTACTCCCGGAGCGATAATGAAAAACTGTTTTTT. Encoded protein: CASSYSRSDNEKLFF.

V and J are TRBV7-2 and TRBJ2-5; unclear D gene. The germline gives CDR1 SGHTA, CDR2 FQGNSA. There are 14 residues in the CDR3. V lost 4 bases, J lost 4 bases, and 13 bases lay in between. CDR3 bases: TGTGCCAGCAGCTCCGGACGGAGTGGAGAGACCCAGTACTTC. This encodes CASSSGRSGETQYF.

This clonotype has ten or more counts. The V and J genes are TRBV5-1 and TRBJ2-7; D might be TRBD1 (5 bases). CDR1 and CDR2 (germline): SGHRS, YFSETQ. This CDR3 is built from 13 residues. V was pared by 4 bases and J by 7 bases, with 15 bases between. CDR3 residues: CASSAGFSGEQYF. The CDR3 DNA sequence: TGCGCCAGCAGCGCAGGGTTCTCGGGTGAGCAGTACTTC.

In regard to this clonotype: A much larger clone lies one base from this, so it may be a read error. The V call is TRBV11-3, the J call TRBJ2-5, with D possibly TRBD1 on 5 matching bases. Per germline, CDR1 SGHNT and CDR2 YENEEA. The CDR3 runs 15 residues. The CDR3 DNA reads TGTGCCAGCGGCTTAGGTGCAGGCAGGGCAGAGACCCAGTACTTC. Protein sequence: CASGLGAGRAETQYF. Full variable domain (outside the CDR3, taken from reference TRBV11-3 and TRBJ2-5): EAGVVQSPRYKIIEKKQPVAFWCNPISGHNTLYWYLQNLGQGPELLIRYENEEAVDDSQLPKDRFSAERLKGVDSTLKIQPAELGDSAVYLCASGLGAGRAETQYFGPGTRLLVL.

As for this clonotype: A read error may be the cause here, since a much bigger clone is one base away. V is TRBV7-2 and J is TRBJ1-2, with D possibly matching TRBD1 (6 bases). With 5 bases removed from V and 4 bases from J, the gap between germline ends came to 17 bases. CDR3 size: 15 residues. CDR1 SGHTA and CDR2 FQGNSA come from the germline V gene. The chain's CDR3 is CASSHTWGQSYGYTF. The CDR3 DNA reads as TGTGCCAGCAGCCATACTTGGGGGCAAAGCTATGGCTACACCTTC.

CDR3 sequence reads: CSARHLEAFF. CDR3 bases: TGCAGTGCCAGACACCTTGAAGCTTTCTTT. The gene calls are TRBV20-1 and TRBJ1-1; D remains ambiguous. This CDR3 spans 10 amino acids. CDR1 and CDR2 from the germline V gene are DFQATT and SNEGSKA (reference sequence). The V and J ends lost 6 bases and 7 bases respectively, with 9 bases between them.

This clonotype was recorded a few times. A much bigger clone sits one base away, suggesting this may be a read error. The chain couples TRBV27 to TRBJ1-6; D unresolved. Germline V gene lookup returns CDR1 MNHEY and CDR2 SMNVEV (reference sequence). Trimming took off 3 bases at V and 10 bases at J, with 13 bases between the two ends. This CDR3 contains 14 residues. The CDR3 spells CASSLGGLGSPLHF. The CDR3 bases are TGTGCCAGCAGTTTGGGCGGACTGGGGTCACCCCTCCACTTT.

V gene TRBV18 combines with J gene TRBJ2-1, with 10 bases identical to TRBD2. The V gene's germline CDR1 is KGHSH and CDR2 LQKENI. The CDR3 extends over 15 amino acids. The V gene end was trimmed by 3 bases and the J gene end by 9 bases; junction bases not matched to a gene: 8. CDR3 sequence: CASSPPASGSGEQFF. As DNA, the CDR3 is TGTGCCAGCTCACCCCCAGCTAGCGGGAGTGGTGAGCAGTTCTTC.

The chain couples TRBV7-9 to TRBJ1-1, with D perhaps matching TRBD1 (6 bases). The germline gives CDR1 SEHNR, CDR2 FQNEAQ (reference sequence). Trimming cost V 6 bases and J 0 bases, with 11 bases left between them. The CDR3 has 14 residues. CDR3 loop: CASRHRAVNTEAFF. For the CDR3, the DNA is TGTGCCAGCAGACACAGGGCCGTGAACACTGAAGCTTTCTTT. Together with reference TRBV7-9 and TRBJ1-1, the CDR3 gives the full variable domain: DTGVSQNPRHKITKRGQNVTFRCDPISEHNRLYWYRQTLGQGPEFLTYFQNEAQLEKSRLLSDRFSAERPKGSFSTLEIQRTEQGDSAMYLCASRHRAVNTEAFFGQGTRLTVV.

This clonotype was observed a few times. The V call is TRBV5-6, the J call TRBJ2-7; 9 positions agree with TRBD1. CDR1 is SGHDT and CDR2 is YYEEEE in the germline V gene. This CDR3 region has 15 residues. V shed 4 bases, J shed 3 bases, and the junction held 8 bases outside the gene matches. CDR3 amino acids: CASSEPGTGIYEQYF. As DNA, the CDR3 is TGTGCCAGCAGCGAGCCAGGGACAGGGATCTACGAGCAGTACTTC.

This clonotype was seen more than once but under ten times. V usage is TRBV29-1 and J usage is TRBJ2-7; no definite D call. V lost 4 bases to trimming and J lost 0 bases, with 10 bases between them. The V gene's germline CDR1 is SQVTM and CDR2 ANQGSEA. The CDR3 totals 13 residues. In nucleotides, the CDR3 is TGCAGCGTTGTCTACCTTCACTCCTACGAGCAGTACTTC. This gives the protein CSVVYLHSYEQYF.

This clonotype was seen more than once but under ten times. J is TRBJ1-5 and V is TRBV6-9, with 8 bases lining up with TRBD1. This CDR3 is 15 amino acids long. From germline, CDR1 is MNHGY and CDR2 SVAAGI. Trimming took 3 bases from V and 6 from J; bases not matched to a gene: 7. CDR3 nucleotide sequence: TGTGCCAGCAGTTACTCCACAGGGGGGGGTCAGCCCCAGCATTTT. Its protein is CASSYSTGGGQPQHF.

This clonotype has just one count. The chain is built from TRBV5-1 and TRBJ2-3; 8 positions match TRBD1. The CDR3 extends over 17 amino acids. The J segment lost 6 bases and the V segment lost 0 bases, leaving 12 bases of the junction unmatched. The germline CDR1 and CDR2 sequences are SGHRS and YFSETQ. In DNA, the CDR3 is TGCGCCAGCAGCTTGGGGCAGGGGGCCCGGACGGGCGATACGCAGTATTTT. It translates to CASSLGQGARTGDTQYF. The full variable domain, its missing parts supplied by reference TRBV5-1 and TRBJ2-3, is KAGVTQTPRYLIKTRGQQVTLSCSPISGHRSVSWYQQTPGQGLQFLFEYFSETQRNKGNFPGRFSGRQFSNSRSEMNVSTLELGDSALYLCASSLGQGARTGDTQYFGPGTRLTVL.

The V gene is TRBV7-9, the J gene TRBJ2-7; TRBD2 aligns across 9 bases. The CDR3 extends over 15 amino acids. CDR1 is SEHNR, CDR2 FQNEAQ, per germline (reference sequence). V lost 1 base, J lost 4 bases, and 5 bases stayed unmatched. The CDR3: CASSLVAGDGYEQYF. The CDR3 bases are TGTGCCAGCAGCTTAGTAGCGGGAGACGGATACGAGCAGTACTTC. Based on the CDR3 plus reference TRBV7-9 and TRBJ2-7, the full variable domain is DTGVSQNPRHKITKRGQNVTFRCDPISEHNRLYWYRQTLGQGPEFLTYFQNEAQLEKSRLLSDRFSAERPKGSFSTLEIQRTEQGDSAMYLCASSLVAGDGYEQYFGPGTRLTVT.

This clonotype came up a few times. Compared with germline, one end of the junction differs, possibly owing to a read error. The J gene is TRBJ2-5, the V gene TRBV4-1; 10 bases are shared with TRBD2. Germline CDR1 and CDR2: MGHRA and YSYEKL. CDR3 length equals 17 residues. CDR3 sequence reads: CASSQDPAGGPQETQYF. For the CDR3, the DNA is TGCGCCAGCAGTCAAGACCCAGCGGGAGGGCCCCAAGAGACCCAGTACTTC.

This clonotype came up a few times. The rearrangement joins TRBV28 to TRBJ2-5, with 9 positions matching TRBD2. Germline trimming cut 7 bases from V and 3 bases from J; bases unmatched to any gene: 18. Germline CDR1 is MDHEN and CDR2 is SYDVKM. The CDR3 length is 18 residues. CDR3 region: CASIPGASGAFAKETQYF. CDR3 coding DNA: TGTGCCAGCATCCCGGGGGCTAGCGGGGCTTTCGCCAAAGAGACCCAGTACTTC.

In its sample, this clonotype was seen many times. This chain joins TRBV29-1 and TRBJ2-5; TRBD1 matches at 8 bases. The CDR3 covers 13 residues. Germline values: CDR1 SQVTM, CDR2 ANQGSEA. V shed 6 bases and J 5 bases; nucleotides not matched to a gene: 8. The CDR3 region is CSVTGTGGETQYF. The CDR3 region has the DNA TGCAGCGTAACCGGGACAGGCGGGGAGACCCAGTACTTC. The full variable domain, in which reference TRBV29-1 and TRBJ2-5 provide the parts outside the CDR3, is SAVISQKPSRDICQRGTSLTIQCQVDSQVTMMFWYRQQPGQSLTLIATANQGSEATYESGFVIDKFPISRPNLTFSTLTVSNMSPEDSSIYLCSVTGTGGETQYFGPGTRLLVL.